Listed below are T cell receptor beta chains from one sample, sequenced in a study of cytomegalovirus exposure and HLA in healthy donors. The repertoire was sequenced with immunoSEQ multiplex PCR; TCRdb's copy has only in-frame clones and lacks some. Here the sample spans some 150,000 clones, around two thirds being singletons. The material sequenced was PBMCs. The receptors shown here come from a woman between 35 and 50 years old in good health and CMV-seronegative. CDR3s include the opening cysteine and the closing phenylalanine or tryptophan. D genes are given only for firm matches. Clone sizes are given selectively: once, few, many, or a class where the clone is expanded.

V	D	J	size	CDR3	DNA
TRBV15	.	TRBJ1-6	.	CATSSVAENSPLHF	TGTGCCACCAGCAGTGTGGCAGAAAATTCACCCCTCCACTTT
TRBV7-8	.	TRBJ2-1	few	CASSFTVNEQFF	TGTGCCAGCAGCTTTACTGTAAATGAGCAGTTCTTC
TRBV6-6	.	TRBJ1-2	.	CASSHSGGYTF	TGTGCCAGCAGTCACAGTGGGGGCTACACCTTC
TRBV29-1	.	TRBJ2-2	few	CSPGHPNTGELFF	TGCAGCCCGGGACACCCGAACACCGGGGAGCTGTTTTTT
TRBV2	TRBD1	TRBJ2-5	.	CASSPSRTGGSETQYF	TGTGCCAGCAGTCCCTCACGGACAGGGGGATCAGAGACCCAGTACTTC
TRBV10-3	TRBD1	TRBJ1-1	.	CAISGDRATEAFF	TGTGCCATCAGCGGGGACAGGGCCACTGAAGCTTTCTTT
TRBV28	.	TRBJ1-1	.	CASSAPREGTEAFF	TGTGCCAGCAGCGCTCCCAGGGAAGGCACTGAAGCTTTCTTT
TRBV6-5	.	TRBJ1-1	few	CASSPRGRMNTEAFF	TGTGCCAGCAGTCCCCGCGGGAGGATGAACACTGAAGCTTTCTTT
TRBV18	.	TRBJ1-1	few	CASSPTQGRTEAFF	TGTGCCAGCTCGCCTACACAGGGACGAACTGAAGCTTTCTTT
TRBV4-2	.	TRBJ2-6	few	CASSLEAPDIASGANVLTF	TGTGCCAGCAGCCTAGAAGCACCTGATATTGCCTCTGGGGCCAACGTCCTGACTTTC
TRBV6-1	.	TRBJ2-1	.	CASSDSRSRASYNEQFF	TGTGCCAGCAGTGATTCAAGGAGCAGAGCCTCCTACAATGAGCAGTTCTTC
TRBV30	TRBD1	TRBJ1-2	few	CAWRGGQRNYGYTF	TGTGCCTGGAGGGGGGGACAGCGAAACTATGGCTACACCTTC
TRBV29-1	.	TRBJ1-1	few	CSVDNTLNTEAFF	TGCAGCGTTGATAACACCTTGAACACTGAAGCTTTCTTT
TRBV18	TRBD1	TRBJ1-1	.	CASSLGTGGNTEAFF	TGTGCCAGCTCACTTGGGACAGGAGGGAACACTGAAGCTTTCTTT
TRBV4-1	.	TRBJ2-7	.	CASSQDRTSYEQYF	TGCGCCAGCAGCCAAGATCGGACTTCCTACGAGCAGTACTTC
TRBV7-9	.	TRBJ1-1	.	CASSTRGANTEAFF	TGTGCCAGCAGCACCAGGGGAGCCAACACTGAAGCTTTCTTT
TRBV14	.	TRBJ2-3	.	CASSQGGLFADTQYF	TGTGCCAGCAGCCAAGGGGGGCTTTTCGCAGATACGCAGTATTTT
TRBV2	TRBD2	TRBJ2-1	.	CASGEGTTVANEQFF	TGTGCCAGCGGCGAAGGGACTACGGTCGCCAATGAGCAGTTCTTC
TRBV12-5	.	TRBJ2-2	.	CASGLASGGELFF	TGTGCTAGTGGTTTAGCGAGCGGCGGGGAGCTGTTTTTT
TRBV9	TRBD1	TRBJ2-1	.	CASSVARTGANEQFF	TGTGCCAGCAGCGTAGCCCGGACAGGGGCGAATGAGCAGTTCTTC
TRBV7-8	TRBD2	TRBJ2-2	.	CASSLVAGVREELFF	TGTGCCAGCAGCTTAGTAGCGGGGGTGAGGGAGGAGCTGTTTTTT
TRBV11-2	TRBD1	TRBJ1-2	few	CASSLWTGPNYGYTF	TGTGCCAGCAGCCTTTGGACAGGTCCTAACTATGGCTACACCTTC
TRBV30	TRBD1	TRBJ1-4	once	CAWSPDRVGLSEKLFF	TGTGCCTGGAGTCCGGACAGGGTTGGGCTAAGTGAAAAACTGTTTTTT
TRBV7-9	TRBD1	TRBJ1-1	.	CASSLWTGVNTEAFF	TGTGCCAGCAGCTTATGGACAGGGGTGAACACTGAAGCTTTCTTT
TRBV30	.	TRBJ1-2	.	CAWTREASYGYTF	TGTGCCTGGACGCGGGAAGCTTCCTATGGCTACACCTTC
TRBV10-2	TRBD1	TRBJ2-1	few	CASSEPGQGRGRNEQFF	TGCGCCAGCAGTGAGCCGGGACAGGGTAGGGGCCGGAATGAGCAGTTCTTC
TRBV7-9	.	TRBJ1-2	.	CARSPLRGEDGYTF	TGTGCCAGGTCTCCCTTAAGGGGCGAGGACGGCTACACCTTC
TRBV28	.	TRBJ2-7	.	CASSSRVNEQYF	TGTGCCAGCAGTAGCAGGGTTAACGAGCAGTACTTC
TRBV27	.	TRBJ2-4	.	CASSFTTGGSQNIQYF	TGTGCCAGCAGTTTCACCACCGGGGGTTCCCAAAACATTCAGTACTTC
TRBV29-1	TRBD1	TRBJ1-1	.	CSVEGRQGVTEAFF	TGCAGCGTTGAAGGCCGACAGGGAGTAACTGAAGCTTTCTTT
TRBV7-9	.	TRBJ1-2	.	CASSLGAGMDYGYTF	TGTGCCAGCAGCTTAGGCGCAGGCATGGACTATGGCTACACCTTC
TRBV19	.	TRBJ1-3	.	CASSPGPTSGNTIYF	TGTGCCAGTAGTCCAGGCCCGACCTCTGGAAACACCATATATTTT
TRBV9	.	TRBJ2-3	few	CASSVEPQVTSTDTQYF	TGTGCCAGCAGCGTAGAACCACAGGTTACTAGCACAGATACGCAGTATTTT
TRBV18	.	TRBJ1-5	.	CASSPSGQPNQPQHF	TGTGCCAGCTCACCGAGTGGGCAGCCCAATCAGCCCCAGCATTTT
TRBV5-1	TRBD2	TRBJ2-5	.	CASIKGLATQETQYF	TGCGCCAGCATTAAGGGACTAGCGACCCAAGAGACCCAGTACTTC